One sample yielded the 24 T cell receptor beta chains listed below, sequenced in a study of blood T cell repertoires in COVID-19. The protocol was immunoSEQ multiplex PCR, while the TCRdb copy is restricted to in-frame clones and leaves out a portion. Of about 280,000 clones listed, about four fifths are singletons. Sequencing used peripheral blood. These receptors were obtained from a woman aged 50 to 65 who had recovered from COVID-19.

The CDR3 bases are TGTGCCAGCAGCGCAGGACAGGACCCCTACAATGAGCAGTTCTTC. This translates into CASSAGQDPYNEQFF. This rearrangement joins TRBV9 to TRBJ2-1, with 7 nucleotides matching TRBD1. The CDR3 runs to 15 residues. J gave up 2 bases and V 3 bases, and 5 bases lay outside the gene matches. Germline CDR1 SGDLS, CDR2 YYNGEE.

The genes are TRBV11-1 and TRBJ2-7, with D maybe TRBD2 (6 bases). CDR1 SGHAT and CDR2 FQDESV come from the germline V gene (reference sequence). The CDR3 covers 13 residues. Trimming shortened V by 0 bases and J by 7 bases, and 10 bases separated the two germline ends. The chain's CDR3 is CASSLASSVEQYF. The CDR3 DNA reads TGTGCCAGCAGCTTAGCCTCTAGCGTTGAGCAGTACTTC.

The CDR3 region has the DNA TGTGCCAGTAGTTCCCGGGACAGAGAGACCCAGTACTTC. Its translation: CASSSRDRETQYF. This chain joins TRBV19 and TRBJ2-5, with 7 bases fitting TRBD1. Germline V gene lookup returns CDR1 LNHDA and CDR2 SQIVND (reference sequence). Trimming removed 5 bases from V and 4 bases from J; junction bases left unmatched: 4. CDR3 length: 13 amino acids.

This chain uses TRBV28 with TRBJ1-1; 7 bases are shared with TRBD1. The CDR3 totals 15 residues. Germline V gene sequence: CDR1 MDHEN, CDR2 SYDVKM. Unmatched junction bases numbered 12, after V lost 7 bases and J lost 4 bases. The CDR3 is CASTCGQAGCTEAFF. CDR3 sequence (DNA): TGTGCCAGCACCTGCGGACAGGCTGGGTGCACTGAAGCTTTCTTT.

The rearrangement uses TRBV28 and TRBJ2-2, with 8 positions matching TRBD1. J lost 6 bases, V lost 3 bases, and 9 bases had no gene match. This CDR3 comprises 16 residues. Germline assignment: CDR1 MDHEN and CDR2 SYDVKM. CDR3 sequence: CASSFAGQGGSGELFF. CDR3 in DNA: TGTGCCAGCAGTTTTGCCGGACAGGGAGGTTCCGGGGAGCTGTTTTTT.

The CDR3 DNA sequence: TGTGCCAGCAGCTTAGCGCAAGCGGGGGGGCCGAAGACCCAGTACTTC. Its protein is CASSLAQAGGPKTQYF. The V gene is TRBV7-9, the J gene TRBJ2-5; 10 bases align to TRBD2. The length of the CDR3 is 16 residues. Germline lookup yields CDR1 SEHNR and CDR2 FQNEAQ (reference sequence). Trimming cost V 0 bases and J 6 bases; bases outside gene matches: 7.

V gene TRBV27 combines with J gene TRBJ1-2; possible D gene TRBD1, 6 bases. Germline values: CDR1 MNHEY, CDR2 SMNVEV (reference sequence). The CDR3 runs 13 residues. Trimming took off 5 bases at V and 8 bases at J, with 15 bases between the two ends. CDR3 DNA sequence: TGTGCCAGCAGTACAGTACAGGGTGACGGCTACACCTTC. It yields the protein CASSTVQGDGYTF.

This chain uses TRBV5-5 with TRBJ1-4; D call uncertain. The germline V gene encodes CDR1 SGHKS and CDR2 YYEKEE (reference sequence). The ends were cut back, 5 bases at V and 5 bases at J, with 10 bases in the middle. The CDR3 has 13 residues. The CDR3 DNA reads as TGTGCCAGCAGATTTCTACCAAATGAAAAACTGTTTTTT. It translates to CASRFLPNEKLFF.

There are a few counts of this clone. This sequence joins TRBV18 and TRBJ2-1; TRBD2 matches 9 bases. J was trimmed by 7 bases and V by 0 bases; bases with no gene match: 4. The CDR3 runs 15 residues. Germline CDR1 KGHSH, CDR2 LQKENI. The CDR3 DNA sequence: TGTGCCAGCTCACCACCGGGACTAGCAGGGAATGAGCAGTTCTTC. It translates to CASSPPGLAGNEQFF.

The gene calls are TRBV6-5 and TRBJ1-3; D is unclear. The length of the CDR3 is 13 residues. V gave up 5 bases and J gave up 2 bases, with 7 bases separating them. CDR1 is MNHEY, CDR2 SVGAGI, per germline. The DNA of the CDR3 is TGTGCCAGCAGTCCCGTCGCTGGAAACACCATATATTTT. Protein: CASSPVAGNTIYF.

The V and J genes are TRBV29-1 and TRBJ2-7; D possibly corresponds to TRBD2 (5 bases). CDR1 is SQVTM, CDR2 ANQGSEA, per germline. Trimming shortened V by 7 bases and J by 4 bases, and 14 bases separated the two germline ends. This CDR3 contains 12 residues. The CDR3 is CSAGSGIYEQYF. CDR3 in DNA: TGCAGCGCCGGAAGCGGAATTTACGAGCAGTACTTC.

Remarks on this clone: Other DNA sequences in the sample encode the same CDR3. CDR3 residues: CASSLGQGQETQYF. CDR3 sequence (DNA): TGTGCCAGCAGCTTGGGACAGGGACAAGAGACCCAGTACTTC. This chain links TRBV5-6 with TRBJ2-5; TRBD1 agrees at 7 bases. From germline, CDR1 is SGHDT and CDR2 YYEEEE. The CDR3 spans 14 residues. The V and J ends lost 0 bases and 2 bases, in that order; junction bases with no gene match: 1.

The gene calls are TRBV7-2 and TRBJ1-3, with D possibly being TRBD1 (5 bases). The CDR3 totals 17 residues. V gave up 6 bases and J gave up 0 bases, with 18 bases separating them. From germline, CDR1 is SGHTA and CDR2 FQGNSA. The CDR3 loop is CASRNAGNLNSGNTIYF. The CDR3 DNA reads as TGTGCCAGCAGGAACGCAGGGAACCTTAACTCTGGAAACACCATATATTTT.

This clone has more than one count but fewer than ten. This chain joins TRBV27 and TRBJ2-7; D is perhaps TRBD2 (6 bases). The CDR3 contains 15 residues. V shed 0 bases and J shed 1 base, with 10 bases lying between them. Germline CDR1 reads MNHEY; CDR2 reads SMNVEV (reference sequence). In DNA, the CDR3 is TGTGCCAGCAGTTTATCGGCTAGCGCGTCCTACGAGCAGTACTTC. Its protein product is CASSLSASASYEQYF.

As for this clone: One end of the junction is discordant with germline, which a read error may explain. The V gene is TRBV12-5, the J gene TRBJ2-7, with TRBD1 as a possible D gene (6 bases). This CDR3 has 13 residues. In germline, CDR1 is LGHNT, CDR2 FRNRAP. CDR3 region: CASGWDISDEQYF. The DNA of the CDR3 is TGTGCTAGTGGCTGGGACATCTCCGACGAGCAGTACTTC.

The rearrangement links TRBV19 to TRBJ2-2; TRBD1 might be the D (5 bases). The CDR3 runs 13 residues. From germline, CDR1 is LNHDA and CDR2 SQIVND (reference sequence). Trimming pared 6 bases from V and 4 bases from J, leaving 9 bases between. The CDR3 DNA reads as TGTGCCAGTAGAGGCCAGGGCACCGGGGAGCTGTTTTTT. It translates to CASRGQGTGELFF.

V usage is TRBV4-3 and J usage is TRBJ1-2; maybe TRBD1 (5 bases). Trimming cost V 0 bases and J 5 bases, with 19 bases left between them. Germline-derived CDR1 and CDR2 are LGHNA and YSLEER. The CDR3 consists of 17 residues. Written as DNA, the CDR3 is TGCGCCAGCAGCCAAGATTTACAGGTCAGCTATCTGTATGGCTACACCTTC. This translates into CASSQDLQVSYLYGYTF.

This sequence joins TRBV5-1 and TRBJ2-7, with TRBD1 identical over 11 bases. V dropped 2 bases and J dropped 5; count of bases not matched to a gene: 12. The CDR3 loop spans 17 amino acids. Germline CDR1 reads SGHRS; CDR2 reads YFSETQ. The CDR3 coding sequence is TGCGCCAGCAGCTTACCCGGACAGGGGGCGACCCGGAACGAGCAGTACTTC. Protein product: CASSLPGQGATRNEQYF.

The chain recombines TRBV5-1 with TRBJ2-7; 7 bases are shared with TRBD1. V shed 6 bases and J 7 bases; nucleotides not matched to a gene: 10. CDR1 is SGHRS and CDR2 is YFSETQ in the germline V gene. The CDR3 spans 13 residues. DNA for the CDR3: TGCGCCAGCACCCTGACAGGGCCGGGGGAGCAGTACTTC. The encoded protein is CASTLTGPGEQYF. The complete variable domain, with remaining parts taken from reference TRBV5-1 and TRBJ2-7, reads KAGVTQTPRYLIKTRGQQVTLSCSPISGHRSVSWYQQTPGQGLQFLFEYFSETQRNKGNFPGRFSGRQFSNSRSEMNVSTLELGDSALYLCASTLTGPGEQYFGPGTRLTVT.

The rearrangement links TRBV18 to TRBJ2-7; 9 nucleotides match TRBD2. The CDR3 is 16 amino acids. With V trimmed by 5 bases and J by 4 bases, 12 bases remained unmatched. CDR1 and CDR2 (germline): KGHSH, LQKENI. This chain's CDR3 is CASSSSLREGGYEQYF. The CDR3 nucleotides read TGTGCCAGCTCATCATCGTTGCGGGAGGGCGGGTACGAGCAGTACTTC. The whole variable domain, filled in from reference TRBV18 and TRBJ2-7, reads NAGVMQNPRHLVRRRGQEARLRCSPMKGHSHVYWYRQLPEEGLKFMVYLQKENIIDESGMPKERFSAEFPKEGPSILRIQQVVRGDSAAYFCASSSSLREGGYEQYFGPGTRLTVT.

V is TRBV6-1 and J is TRBJ2-5; 8 nucleotides match TRBD2. Looked up from germline, CDR1 is MNHNS and CDR2 is SASEGT. J was trimmed by 5 bases and V by 2 bases; bases with no gene match: 4. The CDR3 is 14 residues long. The CDR3 spells CASSERGGWETQYF. DNA of the CDR3: TGTGCCAGCAGTGAACGGGGGGGCTGGGAGACCCAGTACTTC.

The chain carries TRBV5-1 and TRBJ1-1, with TRBD1 identical over 8 bases. The length of the CDR3 is 13 residues. V shed 7 bases and J 1 base; nucleotides not matched to a gene: 3. Germline values: CDR1 SGHRS, CDR2 YFSETQ. The CDR3 DNA follows: TGCGCCAGCGGACAGGGCTCGAACACTGAAGCTTTCTTT. This gives the protein CASGQGSNTEAFF.

The chain combines TRBV19 with TRBJ2-1; 7 bases are shared with TRBD1. Per germline, CDR1 LNHDA and CDR2 SQIVND (reference sequence). The V gene end was trimmed by 4 bases and the J gene end by 5 bases; junction bases not matched to a gene: 5. The CDR3 has 14 residues. CDR3 sequence: CASSTRQGHNEQFF. In nucleotides, the CDR3 is TGTGCCAGTAGTACTCGACAGGGTCACAATGAGCAGTTCTTC. The entire variable domain, with the rest obtained from reference TRBV19 and TRBJ2-1, is as follows: DGGITQSPKYLFRKEGQNVTLSCEQNLNHDAMYWYRQDPGQGLRLIYYSQIVNDFQKGDIAEGYSVSREKKESFPLTVTSAQKNPTAFYLCASSTRQGHNEQFFGPGTRLTVL.

Only a few counts were recorded for this clone. The rearrangement links TRBV7-2 to TRBJ2-7; D unclear. Trimming removed 1 base from V and 3 bases from J, with 13 bases in between. The CDR3 runs to 15 residues. Looked up from germline, CDR1 is SGHTA and CDR2 is FQGNSA. The CDR3: CASSLGPSGGYEQYF. CDR3 nucleotide sequence: TGTGCCAGCAGCTTAGGCCCGTCGGGTGGCTACGAGCAGTACTTC.